This T cell receptor (beta chain) was sequenced in a study of OX40 agonist ivuxolimab in advanced cancers. For the study at large: Of the patients, three showed partial responses, one with hepatocellular carcinoma and two with cutaneous melanoma.

TCRdb's table, derived via immunoSEQ multiplex PCR, lists solely in-frame clones and lacks some. Among nearly 95,000 clones listed, approximately 94% were seen once. Looked up from germline, CDR1 is SEHNR and CDR2 is FQNEAQ (reference sequence). The V end lost 5 bases, the J end lost 6 bases, and 7 bases lay between the germline ends. CDR3 size: 12 residues. The gene calls are TRBV7-9 and TRBJ2-2; unclear D gene. This sequence was found in an adult with an advanced solid tumor such as melanoma, head and neck, liver or kidney cancer. The sequencing used CD4+ or CD8+ T cells sorted from blood, collected in a trial of the OX40 agonist ivuxolimab. Here the CDR3 reads CASSPPAGELFF. The DNA of the CDR3 is TGTGCCAGCAGCCCCCCGGCCGGGGAGCTGTTTTTT.